The 10 T cell receptor beta chains in this list originate from one sample, sequenced in a study of T cells after yellow fever vaccination. MiXCR, applied by TCRdb to the 5' RACE reads, yields one record per CDR3 protein. The sample lists 120,000 or so distinct CDR3 sequences, almost 9% seen once, with 40% in the top ten. The sequencing here drew on CD8+ T cells sorted from PBMCs, taken on the day of the yellow fever booster vaccination. Receptors were obtained from a man between 18 and 35 years old who received the YFV17D yellow fever vaccine.

This clonotype came up a few times. V and J are TRBV7-6 and TRBJ2-3, with 10 bases aligning to TRBD2. V lost 3 bases to trimming and J lost 6 bases; unmatched junction nucleotides: 6. This CDR3 spans 15 amino acids. Germline CDR1 is SGHVS and CDR2 is FNYEAQ. CDR3 nucleotide sequence: TGTGCCAGCAGCTTCGCTAGCGGGGGTGTTGATACGCAGTATTTT. This translates into CASSFASGGVDTQYF.

This clonotype was seen only a few times. The genes are TRBV20-1 and TRBJ2-3; weak D call: TRBD2 (7 bases). CDR1 DFQATT and CDR2 SNEGSKA come from the germline V gene (reference sequence). Trimming removed 3 bases from V and 1 base from J, with 17 bases in between. This CDR3 has 16 residues. The CDR3 loop is CSARFPGEGGTDTQYF. DNA of the CDR3: TGCAGTGCTAGGTTCCCCGGGGAGGGGGGCACAGATACGCAGTATTTT.

The rearrangement joins TRBV20-1 to TRBJ2-1, with D perhaps given as TRBD1 or TRBD2 (5 bases each). This CDR3 has 17 amino acids. V was cut by 0 bases and J by 0 bases, with 15 bases left in between. CDR1 is DFQATT and CDR2 is SNEGSKA in the germline V gene (reference sequence). The CDR3: CSARDLVKGSSYNEQFF. In DNA form, the CDR3 reads TGCAGTGCTAGAGATCTTGTGAAGGGGAGCTCCTACAATGAGCAGTTCTTC.

This clonotype showed up just a few times. The rearrangement joins TRBV25-1 to TRBJ2-7; 8 bases map to TRBD2. J lost 6 bases, V lost 2 bases, and 9 bases had no gene match. The CDR3 spans 15 residues. Looked up from germline, CDR1 is MGHDK and CDR2 is SYGVNS. CDR3 in DNA: TGTGCCAGCAGTGAACAGGGGACTAGTCTCGCCGAGCAGTACTTC. Its translation: CASSEQGTSLAEQYF.

The V gene is TRBV20-1, the J gene TRBJ2-7, with TRBD2 identical over 7 bases. V lost 6 bases, J lost 3 bases, and 11 bases stayed unmatched. This CDR3 has 14 residues. Germline assignment: CDR1 DFQATT and CDR2 SNEGSKA (reference sequence). CDR3 DNA: TGCAGTGCCCCTGGGGGGGGGGAGTTCTACGAGCAGTACTTC. Amino acid sequence: CSAPGGGEFYEQYF.

V usage is TRBV12-3 or TRBV12-4 and J usage is TRBJ1-5; D gene uncertain. The CDR3 loop spans 16 amino acids. Trimming left V 6 bases short and J 0 bases short, with 15 bases between. The CDR3 nucleotides read TGTGCCAGCAGCCCCGGCTCTCCGTATAGCAATCAGCCCCAGCATTTT. Its protein is CASSPGSPYSNQPQHF.

This clonotype was counted ten times or more. The chain carries TRBV7-6 and TRBJ2-7, with TRBD2 matching 8 bases. CDR1 SGHVS and CDR2 FNYEAQ come from the germline V gene. V was clipped by 3 bases and J by 4 bases; unmatched bases: 5. The CDR3 sequence is 14 residues long. The CDR3 reads CASSLDTSGYEQYF. The CDR3 DNA sequence: TGTGCCAGCAGCTTGGACACTAGCGGATACGAGCAGTACTTC.

CDR3 bases: TGTGCCAGCAGCTCAGCACTCGGACAGGACCAAGAGACCCAGTACTTC. As protein: CASSSALGQDQETQYF. The rearrangement links TRBV11-2 to TRBJ2-5, with TRBD1 matching 7 bases. The CDR3 is 16 amino acids. Trimming removed 4 bases from V and 0 bases from J; junction bases left unmatched: 8. Germline V lookup: CDR1 SGHAT, CDR2 FQNNGV.

This clonotype was counted a few times. The V gene is TRBV7-2, the J gene TRBJ2-1, with 9 bases identical to TRBD2. Germline loops: CDR1 SGHTA, CDR2 FQGNSA. The CDR3 has 17 residues. Trimming cost V 6 bases and J 5 bases; bases outside gene matches: 14. CDR3 residues: CASRSESGTSRHNEQFF. In DNA form, the CDR3 reads TGTGCCAGCAGGTCCGAGTCCGGGACTAGCAGACACAATGAGCAGTTCTTC.

The CDR3 loop reads CASSAIIDTQYF. The CDR3 nucleotides read TGTGCCAGCAGCGCCATCATCGATACGCAGTATTTT. This chain links TRBV9 with TRBJ2-3, with D uncertain. Germline assignment: CDR1 SGDLS and CDR2 YYNGEE. The CDR3 consists of 12 residues. V gave up 3 bases and J gave up 6 bases, with 8 bases separating them.